The sequence of this TCR beta chain was determined in a study of T cells after yellow fever vaccination (dated by TCRdb to 2018 to 2020). Looking at the study overall: Libraries from fractions with low cell numbers were prepared with the SMART-Seq v4 Ultra Low Input RNA kit. Bulk TCR alpha and beta repertoires were sequenced longitudinally to track T-cell clones before and after primary and booster YFV17D yellow fever vaccination. Two healthy male donors, one aged 18 to 30 and one aged 30 to 40 years, were included in the cohort. Blood was collected at multiple timepoints before and after primary and secondary immunization, and bulk PBMC replicates and cell subsets were isolated. General study outcomes and caveats: Computational filtering was needed because FACS-sorted repertoires could contain abundant contaminating clonotypes from the bulk population. Most clones expanded after primary vaccination were re-detected after the booster (approximately 95% of CD4 and approximately 89% of CD8), suggesting broad memory maintenance. The study included only a couple of donors, which limits how far the findings can be generalized. A small fraction of clonotypes appeared in both the CD4 and CD8 compartments, likely as a result of convergent recombination. Compared with the primary T-cell response, the secondary T-cell response was weaker but faster, peaking on day 5 rather than day 15.

In the case of this clonotype: Its antigen specificity is not known. The record has no base qualities; no much larger clone is one base away.

Deletion took 0 bases off V and 2 bases off J, with a span of 9 bases between the germline ends. CDR1 and CDR2 are read off the germline V gene (reference sequence) as LNHNV and YYDKDF. The cysteine opens and the phenylalanine closes a CDR3 of 15 amino acids. Kept here is only the CDR3 DNA, which spans 45 bases and is read in frame from base 1. Sequenced on an Illumina NovaSeq 6000. Synthesis of TCR cDNA relied on 5'RACE template switching, a step that introduced a universal primer site along with unique molecular identifiers. cDNA synthesis was primed from both the TCR alpha and TCR beta constant segments. Library amplification used two PCR steps, and the second PCR step added sample barcodes and sequencing adapters. Libraries were sequenced on Illumina HiSeq 2500 (2x100 bp) or NovaSeq (2x150 bp). In the source study's methods: MIGEC was used to demultiplex reads and collapse the reads into UMI consensus sequences, and MiXCR was used for V(D)J alignment. Clonotypes responding to the vaccine were identified with edgeR on replicate PBMC samples, with the criteria of FDR below 0.01 and a log2 fold change above 5 up to day 15. Each bulk clonotype received a CD4 or CD8 identity based on whether the sequenced CD4 or CD8 repertoire contained that clonotype at higher abundance. The public reads were run again by TCRdb, first through fastp at Q25 and then through MiXCR, and only productive beta chains were kept. Here each entry gathers all rows of one CDR3 protein and keeps the most common genes and DNA. These V and J calls derive from TCRdb rather than the authors' analysis. The table for this sample lists roughly 330,000 distinct CDR3 sequences; 4% of them were counted only once. 24% of the sample goes to the ten largest clones.

The sample's treatment or condition label, in plain terms: live attenuated yellow fever vaccine strain. At each blood-draw timepoint, two biological replicates of bulk PBMCs were obtained. PBMCs were isolated from peripheral blood using a standard Ficoll-Paque protocol. TriZol was used to extract RNA from bulk PBMCs, from CD4 and CD8 fractions, and from dextramer-positive and dextramer-negative fractions. The receptor chain draws on TRBV15 and TRBJ2-3, with a weak D call of TRBD1 (5 bases match). The sequences come from PBMCs, collected 5 days after the yellow fever booster vaccination. This receptor was taken from a man aged 18 to 30 who received the YFV17D yellow fever vaccine. CDR3 region: CATSRDRGYTDTQYF. The bases are TGTGCCACCAGCAGAGATAGGGGTTACACAGATACGCAGTATTTT. The CDR3 plus the reference TRBV15 and TRBJ2-3 genes for the other parts give the full variable domain: DAMVIQNPRYQVTQFGKPVTLSCSQTLNHNVMYWYQQKSSQAPKLLFHYYDKDFNNEADTPDNFQSRRPNTSFCFLDIRSPGLGDTAMYLCATSRDRGYTDTQYFGPGTRLTVL.